The 3 T cell receptor beta chains below all came from one sample that was sequenced in a study of blood T cells in healthy people across ages. Using a J-beta primer mix together with a sample-barcoded 5' primer, a second PCR was run for roughly 7 to 12 cycles. TCRdb called the 5' RACE reads again in MiXCR, with one record for every CDR3 protein. This table has about 680,000 distinct CDR3 sequences, over 45% appearing once. The sample taken for sequencing was blood. The source is a woman aged 60 to 75 in good health.

DNA for the CDR3: TGTGCCAGCAGCCAAGGCAGGGGTCCAAACTATGGCTACACCTTC. Protein product: CASSQGRGPNYGYTF. V is TRBV3-1 and J is TRBJ1-2, with D perhaps matching TRBD1 (6 bases). V dropped 1 base and J dropped 2 bases, with 11 bases sitting between them. This CDR3 contains 15 residues. Looked up from germline, CDR1 is LGHDT and CDR2 is YNNKEL (reference sequence).

The chain is built from TRBV18 and TRBJ1-6; TRBD1 aligns across 7 bases. The V segment lost 6 bases and the J segment 9 bases; nucleotides outside the gene matches: 5. CDR3 length equals 13 residues. The V gene's germline CDR1 is KGHSH and CDR2 LQKENI. Written as DNA, the CDR3 is TGTGCCAGCTCGCAGGACAGGACTTCACCCCTCCACTTT. Translation: CASSQDRTSPLHF.

The chain links TRBV29-1 to TRBJ1-2; possible D gene TRBD1, 5 bases. CDR3 length: 16 amino acids. The germline V gene has CDR1 SQVTM and CDR2 ANQGSEA. Trimming stripped 7 bases from V and 8 bases from J, with 29 bases between. CDR3 protein: CSAIPLEGTAGKGYTF. The CDR3 coding sequence is TGCAGCGCTATCCCATTGGAAGGGACGGCCGGGAAGGGCTACACCTTC. Full variable domain (remainder filled in from reference TRBV29-1 and TRBJ1-2): SAVISQKPSRDICQRGTSLTIQCQVDSQVTMMFWYRQQPGQSLTLIATANQGSEATYESGFVIDKFPISRPNLTFSTLTVSNMSPEDSSIYLCSAIPLEGTAGKGYTFGSGTRLTVV.